This is a list of T cell receptor beta chains from one sample in a study of T cell repertoires in cytomegalovirus infection. TCRdb independently ran MiXCR on the reads; one entry per CDR3 protein. The data hold under 450,000 distinct CDR3 sequences, with about 32% observed a single time. These receptors are not linked to any known antigen. Here the sequenced sample was cultured PBMCs, taken from culture after CMV antigen stimulation. The receptors originated from a human donor in good health (CMV status not recorded). Some clones in this sample may be carry-over from other donors' samples. The CDR3 runs from the conserved cysteine through the conserved F or W. A D gene is named only where the DNA matches it firmly. The size field is filled for only some rows; it gives once, few, many or a size class.

clone size: .
D gene: TRBD2
V gene: TRBV7-9
J gene: TRBJ2-1
CDR3 DNA: TGTGCCAGCAGCCCCCGGGGGGGGAGCCTTTACAATGAGCAGTTCTTC
CDR3 protein: CASSPRGGSLYNEQFF

clone size: few
D gene: TRBD1
V gene: TRBV19
J gene: TRBJ2-7
CDR3 DNA: TGTGCCAGTAGTATGGGGACAGGTGTTTACGAGCAGTACTTC
CDR3 protein: CASSMGTGVYEQYF

clone size: .
D gene: TRBD2
V gene: TRBV28
J gene: TRBJ2-1
CDR3 DNA: TGTGCCAGCAGTTTTCCGACTAGCGGGAGTAAGCATGAGCAGTTCTTC
CDR3 protein: CASSFPTSGSKHEQFF

clone size: few
D gene: .
V gene: TRBV7-8
J gene: TRBJ1-5
CDR3 DNA: TGTGCCAGCAGCTTTACGCGTGACCAGCCCCAGCATTTT
CDR3 protein: CASSFTRDQPQHF

clone size: many
D gene: TRBD2
V gene: TRBV15
J gene: TRBJ2-3
CDR3 DNA: TGTGCCACCAGCAGAGTAGCGGGAGGGGGGGCAGATACGCAGTATTTT
CDR3 protein: CATSRVAGGGADTQYF

clone size: many
D gene: TRBD1
V gene: TRBV6-1
J gene: TRBJ1-5
CDR3 DNA: TGTGCCAGCAGGCGACAGGGGAAGAGCTTCAGAGGTAATCAGCCCCAGCATTTT
CDR3 protein: CASRRQGKSFRGNQPQHF

clone size: many
D gene: TRBD2
V gene: TRBV4-1
J gene: TRBJ2-4
CDR3 DNA: TGCGCCAGCAGCCAGACGACTAGCGGGAGTATAGCCAAAAACATTCAGTACTTC
CDR3 protein: CASSQTTSGSIAKNIQYF

clone size: .
D gene: TRBD2
V gene: TRBV12-3/TRBV12-4
J gene: TRBJ2-7
CDR3 DNA: TGTGCCAGCAGTCCAACTAGCGGGAGGGCCACCGAGCAGTACTTC
CDR3 protein: CASSPTSGRATEQYF

clone size: .
D gene: .
V gene: TRBV6-2/TRBV6-3
J gene: TRBJ1-5
CDR3 DNA: TGTGCCAGCAGTACCCCTGGCCAGAGTGGAGCCAATCAGCCCCAGCATTTT
CDR3 protein: CASSTPGQSGANQPQHF

clone size: few
D gene: .
V gene: TRBV6-5
J gene: TRBJ1-2
CDR3 DNA: TGTGCCAGCAGTAGCTCCGGAGGACAGATTTATGGCTACACCTTC
CDR3 protein: CASSSSGGQIYGYTF

clone size: .
D gene: TRBD2
V gene: TRBV20-1
J gene: TRBJ2-1
CDR3 DNA: TGCAGTGCCCGAACCTTAGCGGGAGGGCCGCGTGAGCAGTTCTTC
CDR3 protein: CSARTLAGGPREQFF

clone size: few
D gene: .
V gene: TRBV24-1
J gene: TRBJ2-7
CDR3 DNA: TGTGCCACCAGTGATTACGGCGGTCCCCCCTACGAGCAGTACTTC
CDR3 protein: CATSDYGGPPYEQYF

clone size: few
D gene: .
V gene: TRBV12-3/TRBV12-4
J gene: TRBJ1-1
CDR3 DNA: TGTGCCAGCACCGTCGGCCGGGACACTGAAGCTTTCTTT
CDR3 protein: CASTVGRDTEAFF

clone size: .
D gene: .
V gene: TRBV5-1
J gene: TRBJ2-7
CDR3 DNA: TGCGCCAGCAGCTCCATGGACAACTCCTACGAGCAGTACTTC
CDR3 protein: CASSSMDNSYEQYF

clone size: .
D gene: .
V gene: TRBV7-3
J gene: TRBJ2-5
CDR3 DNA: TGTGCCAGCAGCTTCGTTGACTTGCCGGGCCAAGAGACCCAGTACTTC
CDR3 protein: CASSFVDLPGQETQYF

clone size: few
D gene: .
V gene: TRBV7-6
J gene: TRBJ2-7
CDR3 DNA: TGTGCCAGCAGCTTATCGGAGAACACCTACGAGCAGTACTTC
CDR3 protein: CASSLSENTYEQYF

clone size: few
D gene: .
V gene: TRBV29-1
J gene: TRBJ1-2
CDR3 DNA: TGCAGCGTTGAAGACCGGACCACCCTCTATGGCTACACCTTC
CDR3 protein: CSVEDRTTLYGYTF

clone size: .
D gene: .
V gene: TRBV19
J gene: TRBJ2-3
CDR3 DNA: TGTGCCAGTAGTCAAGTCGGGCAGGGCACAGATACGCAGTATTTT
CDR3 protein: CASSQVGQGTDTQYF

clone size: many
D gene: .
V gene: TRBV7-2
J gene: TRBJ2-7
CDR3 DNA: TGTGCCAGCAGCTTATCTGGAAGCTTTAGCTCCTACGAGCAGTACTTC
CDR3 protein: CASSLSGSFSSYEQYF

clone size: .
D gene: TRBD2
V gene: TRBV28
J gene: TRBJ2-5
CDR3 DNA: TGTGCCAGCGGGACTAGCATAGAGACCCAGTACTTC
CDR3 protein: CASGTSIETQYF

clone size: .
D gene: .
V gene: TRBV4-1
J gene: TRBJ1-1
CDR3 DNA: TGCGCCAGCAGCCGGCCGGGGGGAAACACTGAAGCTTTCTTT
CDR3 protein: CASSRPGGNTEAFF

clone size: .
D gene: .
V gene: TRBV6-2/TRBV6-3
J gene: TRBJ2-3
CDR3 DNA: TGTGCCAGCAGACAAACGGGAGCATCACCTAGCACAGATACGCAGTATTTT
CDR3 protein: CASRQTGASPSTDTQYF

clone size: medium-sized
D gene: .
V gene: TRBV7-8
J gene: TRBJ2-7
CDR3 DNA: TGTGCCAGCAGCTCCGCACGCTTCTCCTACGAGCAGTACTTC
CDR3 protein: CASSSARFSYEQYF

clone size: .
D gene: .
V gene: TRBV7-8
J gene: TRBJ2-7
CDR3 DNA: TGTGCCAGCAGCTTAGGTTCGGGGTTCGAGCAGTACTTC
CDR3 protein: CASSLGSGFEQYF

clone size: few
D gene: .
V gene: TRBV6-5
J gene: TRBJ1-1
CDR3 DNA: TGTGCCAGCAGCCGAGGACACGCTGAAGCTTTCTTT
CDR3 protein: CASSRGHAEAFF

clone size: few
D gene: TRBD1
V gene: TRBV7-6
J gene: TRBJ2-2
CDR3 DNA: TGTGCCAGCAGCCGGGACAGGGATTCGACCGGGGAGCTGTTTTTT
CDR3 protein: CASSRDRDSTGELFF

clone size: few
D gene: .
V gene: TRBV5-1
J gene: TRBJ2-1
CDR3 DNA: TGCGCCAGCAGCGACGGGAGTCTAGCGAAATACAATGAGCAGTTCTTC
CDR3 protein: CASSDGSLAKYNEQFF

clone size: .
D gene: .
V gene: TRBV28
J gene: TRBJ1-2
CDR3 DNA: TGTGCCAGCAGTTTGATTAAATATGGCTACACCTTC
CDR3 protein: CASSLIKYGYTF

clone size: .
D gene: TRBD2
V gene: TRBV4-1
J gene: TRBJ2-1
CDR3 DNA: TGCGCCAGCAGCCAAGGGACTAGCGGACTTTACAATGAGCAGTTCTTC
CDR3 protein: CASSQGTSGLYNEQFF

clone size: .
D gene: .
V gene: TRBV10-3
J gene: TRBJ1-2
CDR3 DNA: TGTGCCACGCAACAGTGGGAGCTCAGTGGCTACACCTTC
CDR3 protein: CATQQWELSGYTF

clone size: many
D gene: TRBD2
V gene: TRBV7-2
J gene: TRBJ2-7
CDR3 DNA: TGTGCCAGCAGCTTCGGGACTAGGGCCACCTACGAGCAGTACTTC
CDR3 protein: CASSFGTRATYEQYF

clone size: .
D gene: .
V gene: TRBV4-3
J gene: TRBJ1-2
CDR3 DNA: TGCGCCAGCAGCCAAGATGGAGGGGCTCTTGGCTACACCTTC
CDR3 protein: CASSQDGGALGYTF

clone size: many
D gene: TRBD1
V gene: TRBV7-2
J gene: TRBJ1-4
CDR3 DNA: TGTGCCAGCAGCCATCCCCCGGGACAGCCTAATGAAAAACTGTTTTTT
CDR3 protein: CASSHPPGQPNEKLFF

clone size: many
D gene: .
V gene: TRBV27
J gene: TRBJ1-4
CDR3 DNA: TGTGCCAGCAGTTTATATGGCGAGACAGGTGAAAAACTGTTTTTT
CDR3 protein: CASSLYGETGEKLFF

clone size: .
D gene: TRBD2
V gene: TRBV7-2
J gene: TRBJ2-5
CDR3 DNA: TGTGCCAGCACGGCCAGCGGGAGGGCAGATGAGACCCAGTACTTC
CDR3 protein: CASTASGRADETQYF

clone size: few
D gene: TRBD1
V gene: TRBV29-1
J gene: TRBJ2-7
CDR3 DNA: TGCAGCGTTGAAGCAACAGGGGCCTACGAGCAGTACTTC
CDR3 protein: CSVEATGAYEQYF

clone size: .
D gene: TRBD2
V gene: TRBV28
J gene: TRBJ2-1
CDR3 DNA: TGTGCCAGCACCGGGACTAGCGGGAAGGGTGGGTTGAATGAGCAGTTCTTC
CDR3 protein: CASTGTSGKGGLNEQFF

clone size: few
D gene: TRBD2
V gene: TRBV4-3
J gene: TRBJ2-3
CDR3 DNA: TGCGCCAGCAGCCAAGATCGAGCGGGAGTCCCCCCAGATACGCAGTATTTT
CDR3 protein: CASSQDRAGVPPDTQYF

clone size: .
D gene: TRBD1
V gene: TRBV18
J gene: TRBJ2-7
CDR3 DNA: TGTGCCAGCTCACCAGTCTCGGGACAGAGCTCCTACGAGCAGTACTTC
CDR3 protein: CASSPVSGQSSYEQYF

clone size: .
D gene: .
V gene: TRBV27
J gene: TRBJ2-3
CDR3 DNA: TGTGCCAGCAGTTTAGGGCCTAGCGCCGCAGATACGCAGTATTTT
CDR3 protein: CASSLGPSAADTQYF

clone size: .
D gene: .
V gene: TRBV19
J gene: TRBJ2-3
CDR3 DNA: TGTGCCAGTAGTATGGCTCGGGCAGATACGCAGTATTTT
CDR3 protein: CASSMARADTQYF

clone size: .
D gene: .
V gene: TRBV27
J gene: TRBJ2-2
CDR3 DNA: TGTGCCAGCAGTCTAGCCGGGGCCCAAACCTCCGGGGAGCTGTTTTTT
CDR3 protein: CASSLAGAQTSGELFF

clone size: few
D gene: .
V gene: TRBV27
J gene: TRBJ1-5
CDR3 DNA: TGTGCCAGCAGTACTCTATCAGGGACGGGCCAGCATTTT
CDR3 protein: CASSTLSGTGQHF

clone size: .
D gene: TRBD1
V gene: TRBV4-3
J gene: TRBJ1-2
CDR3 DNA: TGCGCCAGCAGCCGGAGACAGGGGGCCAATGGCTACACCTTC
CDR3 protein: CASSRRQGANGYTF

clone size: few
D gene: TRBD1
V gene: TRBV4-1
J gene: TRBJ1-5
CDR3 DNA: TGCGCCAGCAGCCAAGAGCGACAGGGAAATCAGCCCCAGCATTTT
CDR3 protein: CASSQERQGNQPQHF

clone size: .
D gene: .
V gene: TRBV7-2
J gene: TRBJ1-2
CDR3 DNA: TGTGCCAGCAGCTTAGGAGGGATAAGTGGCTACACCTTC
CDR3 protein: CASSLGGISGYTF

clone size: few
D gene: TRBD2
V gene: TRBV4-3
J gene: TRBJ2-1
CDR3 DNA: TGCGCCAGCAGCCAAGATCGGACTAGCGGGCACTACAATGAGCAGTTCTTC
CDR3 protein: CASSQDRTSGHYNEQFF

clone size: .
D gene: .
V gene: TRBV6-1
J gene: TRBJ1-2
CDR3 DNA: TGTGCCAGCAGTTACCAGGGGATGAACTATGGCTACACCTTC
CDR3 protein: CASSYQGMNYGYTF

clone size: .
D gene: .
V gene: TRBV7-3
J gene: TRBJ2-1
CDR3 DNA: TGTGCCAGCAGCTTAAGAGATAGTCTAGGCCTAGCAGGTAGGAATGAGCAGTTCTTC
CDR3 protein: CASSLRDSLGLAGRNEQFF

clone size: few
D gene: .
V gene: TRBV4-1
J gene: TRBJ1-4
CDR3 DNA: TGCGCCAGCAGCCAAGATTTAATCAGAAATGAAAAACTGTTTTTT
CDR3 protein: CASSQDLIRNEKLFF

clone size: few
D gene: .
V gene: TRBV12-3/TRBV12-4
J gene: TRBJ1-6
CDR3 DNA: TGTGCCAGCAGACAGGGTGGCTGGAATTCACCCCTCCACTTT
CDR3 protein: CASRQGGWNSPLHF

clone size: .
D gene: TRBD1
V gene: TRBV28
J gene: TRBJ2-5
CDR3 DNA: TGTGCCAGCAGTCGACCGGGACAGGCACAAGAGACCCAGTACTTC
CDR3 protein: CASSRPGQAQETQYF

clone size: .
D gene: .
V gene: TRBV29-1
J gene: TRBJ2-1
CDR3 DNA: TGCAGCGTTGAAATAGGGCTTGGCTCCTACAATGAGCAGTTCTTC
CDR3 protein: CSVEIGLGSYNEQFF

clone size: many
D gene: TRBD1
V gene: TRBV7-2
J gene: TRBJ2-3
CDR3 DNA: TGTGCCAGCAGCACCCGACAGGGTAGAACAGATACGCAGTATTTT
CDR3 protein: CASSTRQGRTDTQYF